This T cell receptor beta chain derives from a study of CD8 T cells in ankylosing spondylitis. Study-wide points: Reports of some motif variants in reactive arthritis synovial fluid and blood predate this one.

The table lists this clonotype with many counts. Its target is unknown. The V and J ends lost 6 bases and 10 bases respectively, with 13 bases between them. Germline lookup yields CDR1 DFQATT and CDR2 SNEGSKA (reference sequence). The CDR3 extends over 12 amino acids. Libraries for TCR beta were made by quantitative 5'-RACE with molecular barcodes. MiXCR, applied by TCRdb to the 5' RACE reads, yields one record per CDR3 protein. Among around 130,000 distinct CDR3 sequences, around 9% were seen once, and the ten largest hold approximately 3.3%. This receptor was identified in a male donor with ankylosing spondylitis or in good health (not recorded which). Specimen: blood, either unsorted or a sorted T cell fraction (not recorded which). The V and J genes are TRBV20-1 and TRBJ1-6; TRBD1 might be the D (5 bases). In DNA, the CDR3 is TGCAGTGCCCCCGCTGGGGGATCACCCCTCCACTTT. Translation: CSAPAGGSPLHF.